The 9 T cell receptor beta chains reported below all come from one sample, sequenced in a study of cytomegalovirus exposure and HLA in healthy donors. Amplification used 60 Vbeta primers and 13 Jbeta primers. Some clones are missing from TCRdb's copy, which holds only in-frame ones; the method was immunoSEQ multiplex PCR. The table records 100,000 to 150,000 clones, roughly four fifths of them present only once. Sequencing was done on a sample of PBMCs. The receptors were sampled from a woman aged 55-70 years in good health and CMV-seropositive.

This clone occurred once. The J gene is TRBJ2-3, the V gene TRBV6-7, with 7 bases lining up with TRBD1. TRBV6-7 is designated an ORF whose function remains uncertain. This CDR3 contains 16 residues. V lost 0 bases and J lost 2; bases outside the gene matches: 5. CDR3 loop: CASSYSGTAYTDTQYF. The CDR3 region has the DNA TGTGCCAGCAGTTACTCTGGGACAGCCTACACAGATACGCAGTATTTT.

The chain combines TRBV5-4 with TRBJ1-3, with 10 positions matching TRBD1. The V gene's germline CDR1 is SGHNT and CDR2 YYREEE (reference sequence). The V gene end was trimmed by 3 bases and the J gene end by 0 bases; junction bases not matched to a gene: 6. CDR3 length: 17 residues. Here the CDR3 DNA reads TGTGCCAGCAGCTGGGGGACAGGGGCTCTCTCTGGAAACACCATATATTTT. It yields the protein CASSWGTGALSGNTIYF.

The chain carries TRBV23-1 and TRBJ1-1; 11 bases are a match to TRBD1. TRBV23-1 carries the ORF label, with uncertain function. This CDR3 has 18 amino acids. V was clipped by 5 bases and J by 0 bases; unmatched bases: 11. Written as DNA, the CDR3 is TGCGCCAGCAGTTCAATAGGACAGGGGGCCTCGTTGAACACTGAAGCTTTCTTT. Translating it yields CASSSIGQGASLNTEAFF.

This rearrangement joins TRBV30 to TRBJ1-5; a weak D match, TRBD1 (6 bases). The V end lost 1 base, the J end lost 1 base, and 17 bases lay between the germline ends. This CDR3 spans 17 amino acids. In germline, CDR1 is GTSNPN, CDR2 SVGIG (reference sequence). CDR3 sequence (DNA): TGTGCCTGGAGTGGTCGGGGGGGCGCCTCCAGCAATCAGCCCCAGCATTTT. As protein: CAWSGRGGASSNQPQHF.

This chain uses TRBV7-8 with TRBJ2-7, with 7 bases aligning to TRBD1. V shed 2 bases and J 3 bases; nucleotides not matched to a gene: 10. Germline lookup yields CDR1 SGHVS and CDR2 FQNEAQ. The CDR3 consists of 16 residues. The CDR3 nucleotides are TGTGCCAGCAGCTTAAAGAGGGGGCTGGCTGACTACGAGCAGTACTTC. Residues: CASSLKRGLADYEQYF. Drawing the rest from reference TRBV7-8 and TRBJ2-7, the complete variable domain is GAGVSQSPRYKVAKRGQDVALRCDPISGHVSLFWYQQALGQGPEFLTYFQNEAQLDKSGLPSDRFFAERPEGSVSTLKIQRTQQEDSAVYLCASSLKRGLADYEQYFGPGTRLTVT.

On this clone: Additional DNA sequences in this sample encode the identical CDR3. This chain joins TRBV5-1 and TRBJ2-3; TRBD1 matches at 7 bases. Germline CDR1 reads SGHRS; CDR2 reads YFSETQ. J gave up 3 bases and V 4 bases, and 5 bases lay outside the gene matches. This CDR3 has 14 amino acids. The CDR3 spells CASSPLRGTDTQYF. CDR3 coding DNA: TGCGCCAGCAGCCCCCTCAGGGGGACAGATACGCAGTATTTT. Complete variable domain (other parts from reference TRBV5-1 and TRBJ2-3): KAGVTQTPRYLIKTRGQQVTLSCSPISGHRSVSWYQQTPGQGLQFLFEYFSETQRNKGNFPGRFSGRQFSNSRSEMNVSTLELGDSALYLCASSPLRGTDTQYFGPGTRLTVL.

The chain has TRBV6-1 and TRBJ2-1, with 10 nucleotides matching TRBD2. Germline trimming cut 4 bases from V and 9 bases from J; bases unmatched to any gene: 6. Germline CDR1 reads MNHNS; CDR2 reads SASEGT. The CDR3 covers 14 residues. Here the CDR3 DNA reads TGTGCCAGCAGTGTGATAGCGGGAGGTCCTGAGCAGTTCTTC. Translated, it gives CASSVIAGGPEQFF.

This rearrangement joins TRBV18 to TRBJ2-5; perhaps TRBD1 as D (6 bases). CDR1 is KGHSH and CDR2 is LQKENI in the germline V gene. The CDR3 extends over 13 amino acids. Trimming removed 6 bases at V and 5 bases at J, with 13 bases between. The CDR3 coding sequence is TGTGCCAGCTCCGCTGGGGGCACGGAGACCCAGTACTTC. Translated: CASSAGGTETQYF.

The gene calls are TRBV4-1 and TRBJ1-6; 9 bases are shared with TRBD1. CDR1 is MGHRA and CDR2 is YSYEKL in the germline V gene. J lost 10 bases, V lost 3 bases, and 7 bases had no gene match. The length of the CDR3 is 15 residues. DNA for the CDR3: TGCGCCAGCAGCCACCTCGGGACAGGGAGCTCACCCCTCCACTTT. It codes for CASSHLGTGSSPLHF.